This TCR beta chain was captured in a study of blood T cell repertoires in COVID-19. Study in general: The United States, Italy and Spain provided the acute and convalescent COVID-19 samples.

With respect to this clone: The junction shows a germline mismatch at one end, possibly a read error.

Here immunoSEQ multiplex PCR was the method, and the copy in TCRdb shows in-frame clones only, minus some. This table has 400,000 to 500,000 clones, roughly 84% appearing once. Sequencing was performed on PBMCs or T cells enriched from blood (not recorded which). This TCR was sampled from a woman aged 18-29 years who had been exposed to COVID-19.

CDR3 protein: CASSRDLLHF. DNA for the CDR3: TGTGCCAGCAGCAGGGACTTACTGCATTTT. This chain uses TRBV28 with TRBJ1-4, with D possibly matching TRBD1 (5 bases). Germline assignment: CDR1 MDHEN and CDR2 SYDVKM. The CDR3 has 10 residues.